Sequencing of this T cell receptor beta chain was carried out in a study of cytomegalovirus exposure and HLA in healthy donors. Overall study findings and caveats: Diagnosis of cytomegalovirus status made by the classifier reportedly showed high specificity and sensitivity.

Clones were sequenced by immunoSEQ multiplex PCR, and TCRdb holds only the in-frame ones, with some missing. The sample has over 45,000 clones; 80% to 90% are singletons. The donors were in the roughly 130-subject validation cohort; that cohort was separate from the roughly 700-subject first cohort. In germline, CDR1 is MDHEN, CDR2 SYDVKM. V lost 8 bases, J lost 12 bases, and 16 bases stayed unmatched. This CDR3 contains 14 residues. This clone appeared a few times. Its target is not known. Material: PBMCs. V is TRBV28 and J is TRBJ2-1; 7 bases map to TRBD2. This TCR was recovered from a woman between 25 and 40 years old in good health and CMV-seronegative. In nucleotides, the CDR3 is TGTGCCAGCGCCTGGGGAGGGAGCGGGCAGACGCAGTTCTTC. Translation: CASAWGGSGQTQFF.